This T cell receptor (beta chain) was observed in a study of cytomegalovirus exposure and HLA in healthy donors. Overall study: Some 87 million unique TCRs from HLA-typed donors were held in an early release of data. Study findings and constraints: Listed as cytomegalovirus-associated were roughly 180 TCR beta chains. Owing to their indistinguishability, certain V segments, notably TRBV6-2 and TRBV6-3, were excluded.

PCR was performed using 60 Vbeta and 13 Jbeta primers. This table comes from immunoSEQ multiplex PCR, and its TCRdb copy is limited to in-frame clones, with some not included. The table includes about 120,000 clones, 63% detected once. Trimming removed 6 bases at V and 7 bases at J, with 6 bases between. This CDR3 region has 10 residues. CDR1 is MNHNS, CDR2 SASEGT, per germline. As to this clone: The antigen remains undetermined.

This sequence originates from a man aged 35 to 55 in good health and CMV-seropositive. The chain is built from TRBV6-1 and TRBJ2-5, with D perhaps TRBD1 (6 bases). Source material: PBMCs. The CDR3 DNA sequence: TGTGCCAGCAGAGGGGGGACCCAGTACTTC. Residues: CASRGGTQYF.